The 10 T cell receptor beta chains in this list originate from one sample, sequenced in a study of T cells in Graves' hyperthyroidism and ophthalmopathy. RNA transcripts provided the source from which TCR beta CDR3 regions were amplified. When the TCR CDR3 underwent first-round RT-PCR, the HTBI primer set was used. Each CDR3 protein is one row after TCRdb ran MiXCR on the multiplex PCR reads. The repertoire holds approximately 410,000 distinct CDR3 sequences, with roughly 15% as singletons. The specimen sequenced was blood. These TCRs come from a man aged 18 to 35 with Graves' ophthalmopathy.

In this sample, this clonotype turned up many times. This sequence joins TRBV24-1 and TRBJ1-1, with TRBD1 matching 11 bases. CDR1 is KGHDR and CDR2 is SFDVKD in the germline V gene. The CDR3 totals 15 residues. The V gene end was trimmed by 6 bases and the J gene end by 5 bases; junction bases not matched to a gene: 7. The CDR3 region is CATSSGTGGQTEAFF. DNA for the CDR3: TGTGCCACCAGTTCCGGGACAGGGGGGCAGACTGAAGCTTTCTTT.

This clonotype was counted ten times or more. V usage is TRBV14 and J usage is TRBJ2-1; 7 bases fit TRBD2. The trim removed 4 bases at V and 9 bases at J, leaving 3 bases unmatched. The length of the CDR3 is 12 residues. CDR1 is SGHDN, CDR2 FVKESK, per germline. CDR3 nucleotide sequence: TGTGCCAGCAGCCTTGGCGGGAGTGAGCAGTTCTTC. It is translated as CASSLGGSEQFF.

In its sample, this clonotype was seen many times. The gene calls are TRBV7-9 and TRBJ2-7, with 8 bases that match TRBD1. Trimming took 1 base from V and 4 from J; bases not matched to a gene: 6. Germline V gene lookup returns CDR1 SEHNR and CDR2 FQNEAQ (reference sequence). The CDR3 is 15 residues long. DNA of the CDR3: TGTGCCAGCAGCTTAGTTGGGACAGGCCCTTACGAGCAGTACTTC. Protein sequence: CASSLVGTGPYEQYF.

This clonotype was observed a handful of times. A clone one base away is much larger, so this may be a read error. The chain is built from TRBV7-9 and TRBJ1-5; 7 positions match TRBD1. Germline V gene data show CDR1 as SEHNR and CDR2 as FQNEAQ (reference sequence). The CDR3 covers 14 residues. V trimming: 5 bases; J trimming: 0 bases; junction bases outside the gene matches: 1. The CDR3 loop reads CASSQGVSNQPQHF. CDR3 in DNA: TGTGCCAGCAGCCAGGGGGTTAGCAATCAGCCCCAGCATTTT.

This clonotype was picked up many times. The genes are TRBV12-3 or TRBV12-4 and TRBJ2-1; TRBD1 might be the D (5 bases). CDR3 length: 16 residues. Trimming removed 6 bases at V and 3 bases at J, with 18 bases between. The CDR3 DNA is TGTGCCAGCAGCTCCCACGCGACAGCCAACTACAATGAGCAGTTCTTC. It encodes CASSSHATANYNEQFF.

This clonotype occurred a few times. The rearrangement links TRBV19 to TRBJ2-7; TRBD1 might be the D (5 bases). This CDR3 has 13 residues. The V end lost 3 bases, the J end lost 3 bases, and 9 bases lay between the germline ends. Germline-derived CDR1 and CDR2 are LNHDA and SQIVND (reference sequence). This CDR3 is CASSMGQIYEQYF. The CDR3 coding sequence is TGTGCCAGTAGTATGGGGCAGATCTACGAGCAGTACTTC.

This clonotype has ten or more counts. This chain connects TRBV3-1 to TRBJ2-7; D call uncertain. V lost 1 base and J 1 base, leaving 2 bases between the germline ends. The CDR3 contains 12 residues. Germline V gene sequence: CDR1 LGHDT, CDR2 YNNKEL (reference sequence). CDR3 sequence reads: CASSQASYEQYF. In DNA form, the CDR3 reads TGTGCCAGCAGCCAAGCTTCCTACGAGCAGTACTTC.

Details on this clonotype: This may be a read error: a much more frequent sequence differs by one nucleotide. The chain carries TRBV4-1 and TRBJ1-6, with a possible D match to TRBD1 (5 bases). V was cut by 4 bases and J by 8 bases, with 18 bases left in between. The CDR3 extends over 16 amino acids. Germline loops: CDR1 MGHRA, CDR2 YSYEKL. Here the CDR3 DNA reads TGCGCCAGCAGCCGCCGGACAAGGGGCGGGGATTCACCCCTCCACTTT. Residues: CASSRRTRGGDSPLHF.

In this sample, this clonotype turned up many times. This sequence joins TRBV7-8 and TRBJ1-3; possibly TRBD1 for D (5 bases). CDR1 is SGHVS and CDR2 is FQNEAQ in the germline V gene. The CDR3 is made up of 14 amino acids. Trimming removed 2 bases from V and 3 bases from J, with 8 bases in between. The CDR3 region has the DNA TGTGCCAGCAGCTTATCAACAGGTGGAAACACCATATATTTT. This codes for CASSLSTGGNTIYF.

The chain combines TRBV5-1 with TRBJ2-7; D is perhaps TRBD2 (7 bases). This CDR3 has 15 residues. CDR1 is SGHRS, CDR2 YFSETQ, per germline. V was pared by 4 bases and J by 4 bases, with 18 bases between. The CDR3 spells CASSGAEGGKYEQYF. DNA of the CDR3: TGCGCCAGCAGCGGGGCCGAGGGGGGGAAATACGAGCAGTACTTC.